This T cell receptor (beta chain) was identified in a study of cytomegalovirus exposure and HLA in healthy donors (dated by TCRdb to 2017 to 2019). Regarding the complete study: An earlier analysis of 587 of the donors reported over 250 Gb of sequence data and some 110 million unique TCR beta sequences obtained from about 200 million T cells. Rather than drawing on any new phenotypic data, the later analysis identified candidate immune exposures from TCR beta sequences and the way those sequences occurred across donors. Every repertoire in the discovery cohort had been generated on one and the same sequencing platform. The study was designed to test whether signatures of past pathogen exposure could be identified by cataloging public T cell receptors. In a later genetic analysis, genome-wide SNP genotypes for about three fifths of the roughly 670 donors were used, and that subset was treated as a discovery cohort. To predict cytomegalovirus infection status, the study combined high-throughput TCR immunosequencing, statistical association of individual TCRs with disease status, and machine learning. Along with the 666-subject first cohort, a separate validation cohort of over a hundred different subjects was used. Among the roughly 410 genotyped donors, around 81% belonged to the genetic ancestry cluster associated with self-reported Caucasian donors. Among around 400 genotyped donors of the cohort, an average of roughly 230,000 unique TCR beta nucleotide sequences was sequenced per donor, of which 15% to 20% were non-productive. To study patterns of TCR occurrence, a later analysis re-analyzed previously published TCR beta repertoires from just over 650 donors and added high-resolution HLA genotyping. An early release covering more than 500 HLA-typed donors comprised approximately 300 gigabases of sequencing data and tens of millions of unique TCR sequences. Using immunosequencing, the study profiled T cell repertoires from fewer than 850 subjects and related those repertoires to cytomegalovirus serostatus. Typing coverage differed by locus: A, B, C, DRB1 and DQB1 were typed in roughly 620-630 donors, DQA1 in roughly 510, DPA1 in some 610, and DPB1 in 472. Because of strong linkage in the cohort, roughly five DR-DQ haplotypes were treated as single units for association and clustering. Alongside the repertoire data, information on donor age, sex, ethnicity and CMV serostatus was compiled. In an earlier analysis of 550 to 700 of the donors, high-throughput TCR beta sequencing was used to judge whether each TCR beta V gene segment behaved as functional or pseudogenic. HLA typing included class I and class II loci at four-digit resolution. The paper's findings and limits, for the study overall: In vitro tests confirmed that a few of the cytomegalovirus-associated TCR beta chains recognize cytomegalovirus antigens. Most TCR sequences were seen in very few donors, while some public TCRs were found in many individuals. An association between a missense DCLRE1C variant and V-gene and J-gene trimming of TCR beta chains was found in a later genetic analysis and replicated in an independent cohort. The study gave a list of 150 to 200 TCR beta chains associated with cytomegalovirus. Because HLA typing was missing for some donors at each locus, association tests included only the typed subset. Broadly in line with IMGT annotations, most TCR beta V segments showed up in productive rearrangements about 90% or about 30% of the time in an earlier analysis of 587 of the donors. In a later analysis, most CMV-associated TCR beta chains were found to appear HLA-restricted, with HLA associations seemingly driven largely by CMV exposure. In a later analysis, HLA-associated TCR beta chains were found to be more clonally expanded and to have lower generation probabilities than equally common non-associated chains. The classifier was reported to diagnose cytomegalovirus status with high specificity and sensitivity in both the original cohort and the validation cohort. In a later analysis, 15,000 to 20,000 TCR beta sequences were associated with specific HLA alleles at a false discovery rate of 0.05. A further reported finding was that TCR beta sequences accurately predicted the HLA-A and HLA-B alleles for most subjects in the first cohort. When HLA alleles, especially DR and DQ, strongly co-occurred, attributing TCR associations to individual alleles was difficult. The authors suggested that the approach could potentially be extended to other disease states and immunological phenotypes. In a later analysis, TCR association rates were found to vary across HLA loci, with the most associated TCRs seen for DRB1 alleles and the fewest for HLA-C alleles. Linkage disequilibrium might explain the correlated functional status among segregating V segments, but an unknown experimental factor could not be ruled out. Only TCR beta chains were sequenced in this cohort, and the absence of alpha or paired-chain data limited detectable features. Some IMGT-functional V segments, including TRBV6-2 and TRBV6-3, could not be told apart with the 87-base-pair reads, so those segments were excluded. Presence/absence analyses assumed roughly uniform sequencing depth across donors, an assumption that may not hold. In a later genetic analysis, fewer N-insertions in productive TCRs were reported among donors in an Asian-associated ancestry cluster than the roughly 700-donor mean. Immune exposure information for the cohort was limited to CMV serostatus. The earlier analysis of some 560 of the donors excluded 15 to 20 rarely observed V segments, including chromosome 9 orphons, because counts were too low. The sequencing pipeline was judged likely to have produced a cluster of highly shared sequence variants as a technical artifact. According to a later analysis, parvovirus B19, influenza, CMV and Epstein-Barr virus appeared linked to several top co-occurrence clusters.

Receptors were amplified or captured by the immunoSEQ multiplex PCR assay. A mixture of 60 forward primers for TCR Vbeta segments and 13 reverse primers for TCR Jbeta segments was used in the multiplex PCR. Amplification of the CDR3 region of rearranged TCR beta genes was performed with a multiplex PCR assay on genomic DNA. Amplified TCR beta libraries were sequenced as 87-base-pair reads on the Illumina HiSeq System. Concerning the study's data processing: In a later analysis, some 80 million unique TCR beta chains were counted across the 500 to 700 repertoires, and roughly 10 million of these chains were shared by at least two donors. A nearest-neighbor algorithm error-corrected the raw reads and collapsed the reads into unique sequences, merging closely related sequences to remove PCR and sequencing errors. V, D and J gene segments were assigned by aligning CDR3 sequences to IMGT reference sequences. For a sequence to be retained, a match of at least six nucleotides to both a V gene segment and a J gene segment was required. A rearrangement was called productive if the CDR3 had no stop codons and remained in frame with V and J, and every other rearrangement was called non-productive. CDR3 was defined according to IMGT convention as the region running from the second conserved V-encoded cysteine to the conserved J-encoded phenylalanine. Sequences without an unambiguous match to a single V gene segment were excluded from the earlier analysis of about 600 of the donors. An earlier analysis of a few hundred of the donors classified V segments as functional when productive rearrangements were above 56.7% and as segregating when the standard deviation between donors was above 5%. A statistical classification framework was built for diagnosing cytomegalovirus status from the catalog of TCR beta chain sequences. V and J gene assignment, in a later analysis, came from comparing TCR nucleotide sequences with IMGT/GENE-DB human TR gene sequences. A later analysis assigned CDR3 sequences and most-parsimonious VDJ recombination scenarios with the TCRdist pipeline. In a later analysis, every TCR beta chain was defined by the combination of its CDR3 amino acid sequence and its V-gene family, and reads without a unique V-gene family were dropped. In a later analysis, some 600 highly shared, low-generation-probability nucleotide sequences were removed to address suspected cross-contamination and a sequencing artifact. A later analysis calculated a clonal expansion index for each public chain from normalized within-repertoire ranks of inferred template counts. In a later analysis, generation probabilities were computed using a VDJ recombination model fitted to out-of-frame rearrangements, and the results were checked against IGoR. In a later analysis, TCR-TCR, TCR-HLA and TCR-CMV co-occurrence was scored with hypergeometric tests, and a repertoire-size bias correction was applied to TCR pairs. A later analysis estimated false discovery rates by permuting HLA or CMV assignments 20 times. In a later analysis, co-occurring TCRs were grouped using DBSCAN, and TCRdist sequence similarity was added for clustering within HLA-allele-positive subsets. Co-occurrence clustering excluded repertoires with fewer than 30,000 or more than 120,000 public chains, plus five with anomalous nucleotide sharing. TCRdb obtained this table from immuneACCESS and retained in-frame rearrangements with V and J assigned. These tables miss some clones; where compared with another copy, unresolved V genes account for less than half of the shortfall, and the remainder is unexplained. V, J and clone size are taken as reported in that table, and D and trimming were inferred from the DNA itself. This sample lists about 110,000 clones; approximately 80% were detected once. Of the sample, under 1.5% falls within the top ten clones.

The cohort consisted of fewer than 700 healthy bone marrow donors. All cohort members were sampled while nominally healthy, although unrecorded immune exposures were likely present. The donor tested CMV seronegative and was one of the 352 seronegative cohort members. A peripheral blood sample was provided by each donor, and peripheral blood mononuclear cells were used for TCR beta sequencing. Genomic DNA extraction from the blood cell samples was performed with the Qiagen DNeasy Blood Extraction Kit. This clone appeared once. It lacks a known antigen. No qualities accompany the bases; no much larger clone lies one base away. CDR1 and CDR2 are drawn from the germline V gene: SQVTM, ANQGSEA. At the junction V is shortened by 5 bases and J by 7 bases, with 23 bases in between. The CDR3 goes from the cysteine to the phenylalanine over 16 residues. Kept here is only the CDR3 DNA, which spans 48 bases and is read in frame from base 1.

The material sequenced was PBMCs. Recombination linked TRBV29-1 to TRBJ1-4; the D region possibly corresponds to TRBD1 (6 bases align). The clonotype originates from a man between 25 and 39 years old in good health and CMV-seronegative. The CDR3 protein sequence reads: CSVPKEQGFGPEKLFF. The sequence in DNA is TGCAGCGTTCCGAAAGAACAGGGATTTGGTCCTGAAAAACTGTTTTTT. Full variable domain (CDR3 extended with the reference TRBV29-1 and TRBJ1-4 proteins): SAVISQKPSRDICQRGTSLTIQCQVDSQVTMMFWYRQQPGQSLTLIATANQGSEATYESGFVIDKFPISRPNLTFSTLTVSNMSPEDSSIYLCSVPKEQGFGPEKLFFGSGTQLSVL.